The next 32 T cell receptor beta chains were all read from a single sample in a study of response to subunit inactivated influenza vaccine. Via MiXCR, TCRdb re-called the RT-PCR reads, giving one row per CDR3 protein. The data hold more than 150,000 distinct CDR3 sequences, with about 9% observed a single time. The source material was non-naive T cells sorted from PBMCs, sampled on the day of vaccination. The receptor set was obtained from a man aged 50 to 59 who received an inactivated influenza vaccine.

This clonotype was seen repeatedly, ten times or more. The chain has TRBV6-1 and TRBJ1-1, with D uncertain. V shed 8 bases and J shed 0 bases, with 10 bases lying between them. The germline V gene encodes CDR1 MNHNS and CDR2 SASEGT. This CDR3 is 13 amino acids long. The CDR3 DNA reads as TGTGCCAGCTATCTTAGGATGAACACTGAAGCTTTCTTT. Amino acid sequence: CASYLRMNTEAFF.

This clonotype turned up a few times. The chain has TRBV27 and TRBJ2-3, with TRBD2 matching over 13 bases. This CDR3 has 16 residues. Trimming took 4 bases from V and 2 from J; bases not matched to a gene: 3. Germline lookup yields CDR1 MNHEY and CDR2 SMNVEV (reference sequence). CDR3 in DNA: TGTGCCAGCAGTTCGGGACTAGCGGGACCCACAGATACGCAGTATTTT. Translation gives CASSSGLAGPTDTQYF.

This clonotype was picked up many times. CDR3 loop: CSASPLAGGGFTDTQYF. For the CDR3, the DNA is TGCAGTGCTAGTCCCCTAGCGGGAGGGGGATTCACAGATACGCAGTATTTT. The chain uses TRBV20-1 and TRBJ2-3, with 12 bases identical to TRBD2. Trimming removed 3 bases from V and 2 bases from J; junction bases left unmatched: 9. Germline CDR1 reads DFQATT; CDR2 reads SNEGSKA (reference sequence). The CDR3 contains 17 residues.

The chain carries TRBV27 and TRBJ1-2; D is unresolved. The CDR3 extends over 13 amino acids. The germline V and J ends were trimmed by 3 bases and 6 bases, with 11 bases remaining between them. Germline V lookup: CDR1 MNHEY, CDR2 SMNVEV (reference sequence). CDR3 loop: CASSFSNLNGYTF. As DNA, the CDR3 is TGTGCCAGCAGTTTTTCCAACCTCAATGGCTACACCTTC.

The V and J genes are TRBV7-6 and TRBJ2-5, with D tentatively TRBD1 (6 bases). Germline V gene sequence: CDR1 SGHVS, CDR2 FNYEAQ. With 3 bases removed from V and 5 bases from J, the gap between germline ends came to 16 bases. The CDR3 runs 15 residues. This CDR3 is CASSFAQTRGETQYF. DNA for the CDR3: TGTGCCAGCAGCTTCGCTCAGACAAGGGGGGAGACCCAGTACTTC.

Many counts were recorded for this clonotype. This sequence joins TRBV30 and TRBJ2-2, with a possible D match to TRBD2 (5 bases). Trimming took 0 bases from V and 7 from J, leaving 9 bases between them. CDR3 size: 13 residues. The germline gives CDR1 GTSNPN, CDR2 SVGIG (reference sequence). The CDR3 DNA sequence: TGTGCCTGGAGTGTACAGACTAACGGGGAGCTGTTTTTT. The encoded protein is CAWSVQTNGELFF.

This clonotype was observed a few times. The V gene is TRBV28, the J gene TRBJ2-7; D may match TRBD1 or TRBD2 (5 bases each). Trimming removed 8 bases at V and 3 bases at J, with 23 bases between. The CDR3 extends over 16 amino acids. CDR1 is MDHEN and CDR2 is SYDVKM in the germline V gene. CDR3 sequence reads: CASPFGAEPFFYEQYF. CDR3 sequence (DNA): TGTGCCAGCCCTTTCGGGGCAGAACCCTTTTTCTACGAGCAGTACTTC.

The rearrangement uses TRBV4-2 and TRBJ2-1; 12 bases are a match to TRBD1. Germline V gives CDR1 LGHNA, CDR2 YNFKEQ. CDR3 length: 16 amino acids. The V segment lost 3 bases and the J segment 2 bases; nucleotides outside the gene matches: 2. The CDR3 sequence: CASSQGDRGPYNEQFF. The CDR3 DNA sequence: TGTGCCAGCAGCCAGGGGGACAGGGGGCCCTACAATGAGCAGTTCTTC.

The chain uses TRBV11-2 and TRBJ2-4; no reliable D call. V lost 1 base to trimming and J lost 2 bases, with 6 bases between them. The CDR3 sequence is 14 residues long. Germline V gene sequence: CDR1 SGHAT, CDR2 FQNNGV. CDR3 loop: CASSLAGTKNIQYF. In DNA form, the CDR3 reads TGTGCCAGCAGCTTAGCGGGTACCAAAAACATTCAGTACTTC. The full variable domain, rest sourced from reference TRBV11-2 and TRBJ2-4, is EAGVAQSPRYKIIEKRQSVAFWCNPISGHATLYWYQQILGQGPKLLIQFQNNGVVDDSQLPKDRFSAERLKGVDSTLKIQPAKLEDSAVYLCASSLAGTKNIQYFGAGTRLSVL.

This sequence joins TRBV6-5 and TRBJ1-6, with a tentative D call TRBD1 (5 bases). Trimming took 4 bases from V and 7 from J, leaving 14 bases between them. Germline V lookup: CDR1 MNHEY, CDR2 SVGAGI. The CDR3 totals 15 residues. CDR3 in DNA: TGTGCCAGCAGTTCCACGGCAGGGTGGAATTCACCCCTCCACTTT. Translated: CASSSTAGWNSPLHF.

The rearrangement joins TRBV6-1 to TRBJ1-2; perhaps TRBD1 as D (5 bases). Trimming removed 6 bases from V and 2 bases from J, with 19 bases in between. The CDR3 length is 16 residues. Germline CDR1 and CDR2: MNHNS and SASEGT. The CDR3 here is CASREAGDGSNYGYTF. The DNA for the CDR3 is TGTGCCAGCAGGGAGGCGGGGGACGGATCCAACTATGGCTACACCTTC.

The chain has TRBV7-9 and TRBJ2-3, with D maybe TRBD2 (5 bases). The CDR3 totals 15 residues. Germline V gene lookup returns CDR1 SEHNR and CDR2 FQNEAQ (reference sequence). V lost 3 bases and J 0 bases, leaving 10 bases between the germline ends. The CDR3 sequence is CASSFMDSSTDTQYF. The CDR3 coding sequence is TGTGCCAGCAGCTTTATGGACTCTAGCACAGATACGCAGTATTTT.

The CDR3 here is CASSKGEAFF. The CDR3, as DNA: TGTGCCAGCTCAAAGGGAGAAGCTTTCTTT. The chain joins TRBV6-1 to TRBJ1-1; D remains ambiguous. In germline, CDR1 is MNHNS, CDR2 SASEGT. CDR3 length: 10 amino acids. V was clipped by 8 bases and J by 8 bases, with 9 bases between them.

The chain employs TRBV20-1 and TRBJ1-3; possibly TRBD1 for D (5 bases). Germline loops: CDR1 DFQATT, CDR2 SNEGSKA (reference sequence). Trimming left V 0 bases short and J 4 bases short, with 16 bases between. The CDR3 runs to 16 residues. CDR3 in amino acids: CSAREKWDRRGNTIYF. CDR3 DNA sequence: TGCAGTGCTAGAGAAAAATGGGACCGGAGGGGAAACACCATATATTTT.

This clonotype came up a few times. The chain links TRBV20-1 to TRBJ2-3, with 8 bases identical to TRBD1. The trim removed 4 bases at V and 1 base at J, leaving 10 bases unmatched. Germline values: CDR1 DFQATT, CDR2 SNEGSKA (reference sequence). The CDR3 is 16 amino acids. The CDR3 spells CSATDWTGTGTDTQYF. The CDR3 DNA is TGCAGTGCTACTGACTGGACAGGGACCGGCACAGATACGCAGTATTTT.

Ten or more counts support this clonotype. The chain uses TRBV28 and TRBJ2-1; 9 positions match TRBD1. The CDR3 totals 15 residues. With 5 bases clipped from V and 6 bases from J, the junction kept 8 bases outside the gene matches. Germline CDR1 is MDHEN and CDR2 is SYDVKM. The CDR3 sequence: CASSNPGQGGNEQFF. The CDR3 coding sequence is TGTGCCAGCAGTAATCCGGGACAGGGCGGCAATGAGCAGTTCTTC.

In DNA, the CDR3 is TGTGCCAGCAGCAAAGTCTGCACCACTGAAGCTTTCTTT. Amino acids: CASSKVCTTEAFF. The chain uses TRBV21-1 and TRBJ1-1. TRBV21-1 is labeled a pseudogene. There are 13 residues in the CDR3.

This clonotype was detected a few times. The chain combines TRBV4-3 with TRBJ2-7; 7 bases match TRBD1. V shed 0 bases, J shed 6 bases, and the junction held 8 bases outside the gene matches. The germline gives CDR1 LGHNA, CDR2 YSLEER. The CDR3 spans 15 residues. CDR3 amino acids: CASSQDLGQVGEQYF. CDR3 nucleotide sequence: TGCGCCAGCAGCCAAGACCTTGGACAGGTGGGCGAGCAGTACTTC.

The J gene is TRBJ2-3, the V gene TRBV19; 14 bases align to TRBD2. The V segment lost 5 bases and the J segment 9 bases; nucleotides outside the gene matches: 16. This CDR3 has 18 amino acids. Per germline, CDR1 LNHDA and CDR2 SQIVND (reference sequence). CDR3 coding DNA: TGTGCCAGTAGTCCAAAACCCCGCGGGACTAGCGGGGGTGAAACGCAGTATTTT. Protein product: CASSPKPRGTSGGETQYF.

The chain has TRBV10-3 and TRBJ1-4, with TRBD1 as a possible D gene (6 bases). V dropped 0 bases and J dropped 8 bases, with 13 bases sitting between them. The CDR3 has 15 amino acids. Germline assignment: CDR1 ENHRY and CDR2 SYGVKD. The CDR3 nucleotides read TGTGCCATCAGTGAGTCCGACAGGCCAGGGGAAAAACTGTTTTTT. Residues: CAISESDRPGEKLFF.

This clonotype has just a few counts. The V gene is TRBV7-9, the J gene TRBJ2-6; TRBD2 is a possible D gene (5 bases). Germline V gives CDR1 SEHNR, CDR2 FQNEAQ (reference sequence). There are 15 residues in the CDR3. Trimming stripped 0 bases from V and 4 bases from J, with 7 bases between. The CDR3 nucleotides read TGTGCCAGCAGCTTAGCCCCGGGAGGGGCCAACGTCCTGACTTTC. This sequence encodes CASSLAPGGANVLTF.

V usage is TRBV28 and J usage is TRBJ1-1, with TRBD1 matching over 9 bases. Germline-derived CDR1 and CDR2 are MDHEN and SYDVKM. The V and J ends lost 7 bases and 9 bases, in that order; junction bases with no gene match: 9. The CDR3 has 13 amino acids. The CDR3 protein is CASKNGQGSQAFF. CDR3 DNA sequence: TGTGCCAGCAAGAATGGACAGGGGAGTCAAGCTTTCTTT.

The V gene is TRBV11-2, the J gene TRBJ2-6; D perhaps matches TRBD1 (6 bases). Trimming shortened V by 1 base and J by 1 base, and 8 bases separated the two germline ends. Germline V gene data show CDR1 as SGHAT and CDR2 as FQNNGV. CDR3 size: 16 residues. Here the CDR3 DNA reads TGTGCCAGCAGCTTAGGCCAGGGGTCTGGGGCCAACGTCCTGACTTTC. Translating it yields CASSLGQGSGANVLTF.

The chain recombines TRBV12-3 or TRBV12-4 with TRBJ1-1; D not resolved. The CDR3 is made up of 14 amino acids. The V end was cut by 5 bases, the J end by 6 bases, with 16 bases between. The CDR3 here is CASSTGRETSEAFF. The DNA for the CDR3 is TGTGCCAGCAGTACCGGACGGGAAACCTCTGAAGCTTTCTTT.

This clonotype was observed at least ten times. The chain recombines TRBV28 with TRBJ2-4; 10 nucleotides agree with TRBD2. The V gene's germline CDR1 is MDHEN and CDR2 SYDVKM. The CDR3 has 16 residues. Trimming at V came to 6 bases and at J to 8 bases, leaving 13 bases not matched to a gene. Here the CDR3 DNA reads TGTGCCAGCAGCCAAGGCACTAGCGGGACGGGGTACATTCAGTACTTC. It encodes CASSQGTSGTGYIQYF.

This clonotype showed up many times. CDR3 in amino acids: CASSPTGGLTQYF. The CDR3 DNA follows: TGTGCCAGCAGCCCCACAGGGGGCCTTACGCAGTATTTT. This rearrangement joins TRBV7-3 to TRBJ2-3; the match to TRBD1 covers 9 bases. The CDR3 is 13 amino acids. J was trimmed by 8 bases and V by 5 bases; bases with no gene match: 5. The germline V gene encodes CDR1 SGHTA and CDR2 FQGTGA.

A remark on this clonotype: Mismatch with germline at one junction end may stem from a read error. The rearrangement uses TRBV2 and TRBJ2-3; 7 nucleotides match TRBD2. The CDR3 runs 15 residues. The germline CDR1 and CDR2 sequences are SNHLY and FYNNEI. CDR3 coding DNA: TGTTCCAGCAAACGGCGAGTGGGCGGGGGAGATACGCAGTATTTT. This gives the protein CSSKRRVGGGDTQYF.

This clonotype has only a few counts. The chain combines TRBV27 with TRBJ2-3, with D perhaps TRBD2 (6 bases). CDR1 is MNHEY, CDR2 SMNVEV, per germline (reference sequence). This CDR3 is 16 amino acids long. V was trimmed by 2 bases and J by 5 bases, leaving 17 bases between them. CDR3 nucleotides: TGTGCCAGCAGTTTAAACGCGTGGAGGGCCGGAGATACGCAGTATTTT. It yields the protein CASSLNAWRAGDTQYF.

This clonotype occurred a few times. This chain links TRBV5-5 with TRBJ2-1, with D unclear. The germline V gene encodes CDR1 SGHKS and CDR2 YYEKEE (reference sequence). This CDR3 spans 15 amino acids. Trimming pared 0 bases from V and 3 bases from J, leaving 10 bases between. CDR3 nucleotides: TGTGCCAGCAGCTTGGAGGATGTTATCTACAATGAGCAGTTCTTC. This gives the protein CASSLEDVIYNEQFF.

This clonotype was counted between two and nine times. The V and J genes are TRBV6-1 and TRBJ1-1, with a tentative D call TRBD1 (5 bases). V lost 8 bases and J 8 bases, leaving 21 bases between the germline ends. CDR1 and CDR2 (germline): MNHNS, SASEGT. The CDR3 spans 14 residues. DNA for the CDR3: TGTGCCAGCTCGACGGACGACAAGGGGAGCGAAGCTTTCTTT. Amino acids: CASSTDDKGSEAFF.

This clonotype was seen repeatedly, ten times or more. This chain joins TRBV7-9 and TRBJ1-3, with TRBD1 matching 7 bases. V dropped 1 base and J dropped 2; count of bases not matched to a gene: 2. The CDR3 contains 15 residues. Per germline, CDR1 SEHNR and CDR2 FQNEAQ (reference sequence). The CDR3, as DNA: TGTGCCAGCAGCTTAGTAGGGGGCACTGGAAACACCATATATTTT. This encodes CASSLVGGTGNTIYF.

This clonotype was detected a few times. The chain is built from TRBV7-2 and TRBJ1-5; the D gene is possibly TRBD1 (5 bases). CDR3 length: 15 amino acids. Germline V gene data show CDR1 as SGHTA and CDR2 as FQGNSA. V was cut by 5 bases and J by 3 bases, with 14 bases left in between. The CDR3 nucleotides are TGTGCCAGCAGCCTTCGAACAGGCCTCAATCAGCCCCAGCATTTT. Protein sequence: CASSLRTGLNQPQHF. Full variable domain (missing parts from reference TRBV7-2 and TRBJ1-5): GAGVSQSPSNKVTEKGKDVELRCDPISGHTALYWYRQSLGQGLEFLIYFQGNSAPDKSGLPSDRFSAERTGGSVSTLTIQRTQQEDSAVYLCASSLRTGLNQPQHFGDGTRLSIL.